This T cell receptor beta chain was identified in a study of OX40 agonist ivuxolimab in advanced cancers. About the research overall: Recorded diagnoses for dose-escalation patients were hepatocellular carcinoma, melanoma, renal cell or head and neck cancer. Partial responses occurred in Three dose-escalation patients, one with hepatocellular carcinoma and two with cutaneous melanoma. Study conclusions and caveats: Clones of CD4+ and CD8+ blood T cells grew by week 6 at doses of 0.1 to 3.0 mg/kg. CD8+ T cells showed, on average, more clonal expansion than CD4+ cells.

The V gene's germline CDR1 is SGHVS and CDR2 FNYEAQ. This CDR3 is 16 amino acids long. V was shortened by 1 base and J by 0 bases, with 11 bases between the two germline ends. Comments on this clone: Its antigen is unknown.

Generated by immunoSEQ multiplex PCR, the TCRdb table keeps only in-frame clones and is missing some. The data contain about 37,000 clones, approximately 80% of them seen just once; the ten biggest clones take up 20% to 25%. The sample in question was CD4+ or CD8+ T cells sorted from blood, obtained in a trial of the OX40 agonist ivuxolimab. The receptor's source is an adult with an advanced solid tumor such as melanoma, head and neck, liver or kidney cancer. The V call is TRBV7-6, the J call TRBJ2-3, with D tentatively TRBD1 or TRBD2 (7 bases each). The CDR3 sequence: CASSLGQGGSTDTQYF. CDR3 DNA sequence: TGTGCCAGCAGCTTAGGTCAGGGGGGGAGCACAGATACGCAGTATTTT.